Below are 14 T cell receptor beta chains sequenced from a single sample in a study of CD8 T cells in Susac syndrome. The authors reverse transcribed roughly 0.5 to 1 ug RNA with random hexamers. From the immunoSEQ multiplex PCR reads, TCRdb called clonotypes with MiXCR, one entry per CDR3 protein. The sample includes approximately 260,000 distinct CDR3 sequences, 90% to 96% seen only once; the top ten take less than 0.11%. Specimen: CD4+ T cells from PBMCs. These receptors all stem from a human donor with Susac syndrome.

The chain employs TRBV5-4 and TRBJ2-7; D gene ambiguous. This CDR3 is 15 amino acids long. Looked up from germline, CDR1 is SGHNT and CDR2 is YYREEE (reference sequence). Trimming cost V 3 bases and J 0 bases, with 13 bases left between them. The DNA for the CDR3 is TGTGCCAGCAGCTCCCCCGACGCCAGCTCCTACGAGCAGTACTTC. It yields the protein CASSSPDASSYEQYF.

The V gene is TRBV6-5, the J gene TRBJ2-2; D might be TRBD1 or TRBD2, each matching 6 bases. Germline CDR1 MNHEY, CDR2 SVGAGI. This CDR3 spans 13 amino acids. The V gene lost 7 bases and the J gene lost 5 bases, with 11 bases spanning the gap. The CDR3 is CASTTGRTGELFF. In DNA, the CDR3 is TGTGCCAGCACCACAGGGAGGACCGGGGAGCTGTTTTTT.

This clonotype was observed once. The chain uses TRBV3-1 and TRBJ1-5; D call uncertain. Germline V gene data show CDR1 as LGHDT and CDR2 as YNNKEL (reference sequence). The V end lost 4 bases, the J end lost 7 bases, and 11 bases lay between the germline ends. The CDR3 spans 13 residues. DNA of the CDR3: TGTGCCAGCAGCCCACTGCCTGGGCAGCCCCAGCATTTT. This sequence encodes CASSPLPGQPQHF. Full variable domain (rest looked up from reference TRBV3-1 and TRBJ1-5): DTAVSQTPKYLVTQMGNDKSIKCEQNLGHDTMYWYKQDSKKFLKIMFSYNNKELIINETVPNRFSPKSPDKAHLNLHINSLELGDSAVYFCASSPLPGQPQHFGDGTRLSIL.

This chain joins TRBV29-1 and TRBJ2-6; the D gene is possibly TRBD2 (6 bases). The CDR3 is 17 residues long. The V gene lost 2 bases and the J gene lost 0 bases, with 14 bases spanning the gap. CDR1 and CDR2 (germline): SQVTM, ANQGSEA. The CDR3 bases are TGCAGCGTTGAAATATGGCGGGGAAGCTCTGGGGCCAACGTCCTGACTTTC. Translated: CSVEIWRGSSGANVLTF.

This chain joins TRBV2 and TRBJ2-1, with TRBD2 matching 13 bases. CDR3 length: 14 amino acids. V dropped 10 bases and J dropped 15; count of bases not matched to a gene: 15. The V gene's germline CDR1 is SNHLY and CDR2 FYNNEI. Here the CDR3 DNA reads TGTGCCACCTCGGGGACTAGCGGGACCGGGCCGCGGTTCTTC. Amino acid sequence: CATSGTSGTGPRFF.

V and J are TRBV27 and TRBJ1-5, with 7 bases matching TRBD1. The germline V gene encodes CDR1 MNHEY and CDR2 SMNVEV (reference sequence). CDR3 length equals 17 residues. V shed 0 bases and J 9 bases; nucleotides not matched to a gene: 14. This CDR3 reads CASSLSRQGGSLWPQHF. In nucleotides, the CDR3 is TGTGCCAGCAGTTTATCTCGACAGGGAGGTAGTTTATGGCCCCAGCATTTT.

V and J are TRBV7-2 and TRBJ2-7; D is undetermined. The CDR3 covers 14 residues. CDR1 is SGHTA and CDR2 is FQGNSA in the germline V gene. Trimming shortened V by 0 bases and J by 5 bases, and 11 bases separated the two germline ends. This CDR3 reads CASSLAGWVNEQYF. In nucleotides, the CDR3 is TGTGCCAGCAGCTTAGCAGGGTGGGTCAACGAGCAGTACTTC.

CDR3 residues: CASSQDHAASLFYF. DNA for the CDR3: TGTGCCAGCAGCCAAGACCATGCAGCCAGCTTATTTTACTTC. The chain is built from TRBV3-1 and TRBJ2-7; D unresolved. From germline, CDR1 is LGHDT and CDR2 YNNKEL (reference sequence). The V gene lost 0 bases and the J gene lost 13 bases, with 19 bases spanning the gap. The CDR3 consists of 14 residues.

The rearrangement uses TRBV9 and TRBJ2-5; D may be TRBD1 (5 bases). Trimming stripped 4 bases from V and 4 bases from J, with 20 bases between. Per germline, CDR1 SGDLS and CDR2 YYNGEE. The CDR3 covers 16 residues. This CDR3 reads CASSPTAQLGRETQYF. In nucleotides, the CDR3 is TGTGCCAGCAGCCCAACGGCCCAGCTGGGGCGAGAGACCCAGTACTTC. The full variable domain, with the rest looked up from reference TRBV9 and TRBJ2-5, is DSGVTQTPKHLITATGQRVTLRCSPRSGDLSVYWYQQSLDQGLQFLIQYYNGEERAKGNILERFSAQQFPDLHSELNLSSLELGDSALYFCASSPTAQLGRETQYFGPGTRLLVL.

This chain uses TRBV20-1 with TRBJ2-5; D is unclear. Trimming took off 6 bases at V and 1 base at J, with 9 bases between the two ends. Germline assignment: CDR1 DFQATT and CDR2 SNEGSKA (reference sequence). This CDR3 is built from 12 residues. CDR3 in amino acids: CSALGGQETQYF. Written as DNA, the CDR3 is TGCAGTGCCCTGGGCGGCCAAGAGACCCAGTACTTC.

CDR3 protein: CASSTGLRNTIYF. The DNA for the CDR3 is TGTGCCAGCAGCACGGGACTTCGAAACACCATATATTTT. V and J are TRBV11-2 and TRBJ1-3; a weak D match, TRBD1 (5 bases). This CDR3 contains 13 residues. Per germline, CDR1 SGHAT and CDR2 FQNNGV. V was clipped by 5 bases and J by 5 bases, with 10 bases between them.

V gene TRBV6-5 combines with J gene TRBJ2-1, with D perhaps matching TRBD2 (6 bases). CDR1 is MNHEY, CDR2 SVGAGI, per germline. The CDR3 sequence is 13 residues long. The ends were cut back, 1 base at V and 6 bases at J, with 7 bases in the middle. This CDR3 reads CASSYLGGNEQFF. For the CDR3, the DNA is TGTGCCAGCAGTTACTTGGGGGGCAATGAGCAGTTCTTC.

CDR3 protein: CASSSGAPSETQYF. The CDR3 nucleotides are TGTGCCAGCAGTTCGGGGGCCCCTTCGGAGACCCAGTACTTC. The chain is built from TRBV12-3 or TRBV12-4 and TRBJ2-5; D tentatively reads TRBD1 or TRBD2 (6 bases each). The CDR3 covers 14 residues. Trimming took off 4 bases at V and 5 bases at J, with 14 bases between the two ends.

The chain uses TRBV23-1 and TRBJ2-1; no reliable D call. TRBV23-1 is classed as an ORF, of uncertain function. V lost 2 bases and J lost 5, with 19 bases in between. The CDR3 is 17 residues long. The CDR3 DNA reads TGCGCCAGCAGTCAACCCGGGCCCACAGAGGCTGACAATGAGCAGTTCTTC. Translating it yields CASSQPGPTEADNEQFF.